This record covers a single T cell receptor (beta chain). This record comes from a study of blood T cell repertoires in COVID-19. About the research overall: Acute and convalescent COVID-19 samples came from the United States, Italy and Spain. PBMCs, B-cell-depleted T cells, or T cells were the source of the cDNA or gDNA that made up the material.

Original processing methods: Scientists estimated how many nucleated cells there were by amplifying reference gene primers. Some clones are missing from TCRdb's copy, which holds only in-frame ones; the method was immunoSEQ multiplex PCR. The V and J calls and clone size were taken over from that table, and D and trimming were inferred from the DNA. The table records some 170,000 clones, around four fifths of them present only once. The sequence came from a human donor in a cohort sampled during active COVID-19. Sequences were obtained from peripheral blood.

CDR3 sequence (DNA): TGTGCCACCAGTGACTTTAGCGGGGAGCTGTTTTTT. Translating it yields CATSDFSGELFF. The rearrangement joins TRBV24-1 to TRBJ2-2; D unresolved. The germline CDR1 and CDR2 sequences are KGHDR and SFDVKD. The CDR3 runs 12 residues. The V end was cut by 4 bases, the J end by 7 bases, with 6 bases between.